The 32 T cell receptor beta chains below all came from one sample that was sequenced in a study of blood T cell repertoires in COVID-19. Only in-frame clones appear in the TCRdb table, and some are missing; sequencing was by immunoSEQ multiplex PCR. The sample includes roughly 60,000 clones, 86% of them seen just once. The sample comprised peripheral blood. The receptors originated from a man aged 40-50 years with acute or convalescent COVID-19.

This chain links TRBV5-6 with TRBJ1-2; the match to TRBD1 covers 7 bases. Trimming removed 3 bases from V and 0 bases from J; junction bases left unmatched: 5. This CDR3 contains 15 residues. CDR1 SGHDT and CDR2 YYEEEE come from the germline V gene. CDR3 protein: CASSSGQETNYGYTF. In DNA, the CDR3 is TGTGCCAGCAGCTCCGGACAGGAAACTAACTATGGCTACACCTTC.

This clone has only a few counts. The chain recombines TRBV5-1 with TRBJ2-1, with TRBD2 matching 8 bases. V gave up 4 bases and J gave up 2 bases; unmatched junction bases: 2. The germline V gene has CDR1 SGHRS and CDR2 YFSETQ. The CDR3 runs to 14 residues. The CDR3 loop reads CASSPGGTYNEQFF. CDR3 bases: TGCGCCAGCAGCCCGGGAGGGACCTACAATGAGCAGTTCTTC.

The count of this clone is one. The chain links TRBV11-2 to TRBJ2-3; TRBD2 might be the D (5 bases). Looked up from germline, CDR1 is SGHAT and CDR2 is FQNNGV. The CDR3 spans 15 residues. Trimming took 1 base from V and 5 from J, leaving 13 bases between them. CDR3 amino acids: CASSLVLRAGDTQYF. As DNA, the CDR3 is TGTGCCAGCAGCTTAGTACTCCGGGCGGGAGATACGCAGTATTTT.

This clone was counted a single time. The V gene is TRBV11-3, the J gene TRBJ2-3; weak D call: TRBD1 (6 bases). CDR1 is SGHNT and CDR2 is YENEEA in the germline V gene. This CDR3 contains 15 residues. V dropped 0 bases and J dropped 6 bases, with 13 bases sitting between them. CDR3 loop: CASSLDEGGLDTQYF. CDR3 DNA sequence: TGTGCCAGCAGCTTAGATGAAGGGGGTCTTGATACGCAGTATTTT.

V usage is TRBV24-1 and J usage is TRBJ2-5, with D maybe TRBD1 (5 bases). V lost 2 bases and J 7 bases, leaving 16 bases between the germline ends. The CDR3 is made up of 15 amino acids. In germline, CDR1 is KGHDR, CDR2 SFDVKD. The CDR3 loop reads CATSDSRTYQGTQYF. CDR3 in DNA: TGTGCCACCAGTGATTCCAGGACCTACCAGGGGACCCAGTACTTC.

This chain connects TRBV5-4 to TRBJ1-2, with a possible D match to TRBD1 (6 bases). Trimming removed 3 bases at V and 0 bases at J, with 21 bases between. Germline lookup yields CDR1 SGHNT and CDR2 YYREEE (reference sequence). This CDR3 spans 18 amino acids. CDR3 in DNA: TGTGCCAGCAGCTCCGGACAGACCCGCCATCTAGCTAACTATGGCTACACCTTC. Translated, it gives CASSSGQTRHLANYGYTF.

The rearrangement uses TRBV5-4 and TRBJ1-4; tentative D call: TRBD1 (6 bases). The CDR3 is 15 amino acids. CDR1 and CDR2 (germline): SGHNT, YYREEE (reference sequence). Trimming shortened V by 3 bases and J by 8 bases, and 17 bases separated the two germline ends. DNA of the CDR3: TGTGCCAGCAGCTCAAGTGGGGGCGCGGAGGAAAAACTGTTTTTT. Translated: CASSSSGGAEEKLFF.

This chain connects TRBV15 to TRBJ2-1, with D possibly being TRBD1 (6 bases). Trimming pared 1 base from V and 6 bases from J, leaving 10 bases between. This CDR3 spans 14 amino acids. Germline loops: CDR1 LNHNV, CDR2 YYDKDF (reference sequence). CDR3 in DNA: TGTGCCACCAGCAGAGGACAGGCAGTCAATGAGCAGTTCTTC. Translated, it gives CATSRGQAVNEQFF.

The chain employs TRBV11-3 and TRBJ1-1; maybe TRBD1 (5 bases). Trimming removed 5 bases at V and 5 bases at J, with 15 bases between. Per germline, CDR1 SGHNT and CDR2 YENEEA. The CDR3 length is 14 residues. The CDR3 is CASSSQGGDTEAFF. The CDR3 DNA is TGTGCCAGCAGCAGCCAGGGTGGGGATACTGAAGCTTTCTTT.

The chain carries TRBV12-3 or TRBV12-4 and TRBJ2-7; 8 positions match TRBD1. This CDR3 is 13 amino acids long. Germline trimming cut 8 bases from V and 2 bases from J; bases unmatched to any gene: 5. The CDR3 nucleotides read TGTGCCAGCTCGACAGGGGCGACCTACGAGCAGTACTTC. This encodes CASSTGATYEQYF.

CDR3 coding DNA: TGTGCCAGCAGTTTATGGCCCCAGGCCCAGCATTTT. Encoded protein: CASSLWPQAQHF. The rearrangement joins TRBV28 to TRBJ1-5; D unresolved. This CDR3 is 12 amino acids long. Trimming cost V 0 bases and J 11 bases, with 8 bases left between them. In germline, CDR1 is MDHEN, CDR2 SYDVKM.

This clone was seen a few times. This rearrangement joins TRBV4-1 to TRBJ2-3; D uncertain. This CDR3 spans 12 amino acids. Trimming removed 0 bases from V and 10 bases from J, with 8 bases in between. CDR1 and CDR2 (germline): MGHRA, YSYEKL. The CDR3 DNA reads as TGCGCCAGCAGCCAAGAGGGCGCTTCGCAGTATTTT. It specifies CASSQEGASQYF.

The rearrangement uses TRBV5-6 and TRBJ1-1, with D unresolved. Trimming cost V 2 bases and J 5 bases, with 16 bases left between them. The germline V gene encodes CDR1 SGHDT and CDR2 YYEEEE. The CDR3 spans 15 residues. CDR3 sequence: CASSFKAVRGTEAFF. CDR3 bases: TGTGCCAGCAGCTTTAAAGCTGTGCGGGGTACTGAAGCTTTCTTT. Full variable domain (missing parts from reference TRBV5-6 and TRBJ1-1): DAGVTQSPTHLIKTRGQQVTLRCSPKSGHDTVSWYQQALGQGPQFIFQYYEEEERQRGNFPDRFSGHQFPNYSSELNVNALLLGDSALYLCASSFKAVRGTEAFFGQGTRLTVV.

V is TRBV7-8 and J is TRBJ2-1; 9 bases are shared with TRBD2. V lost 5 bases, J lost 5 bases, and 10 bases stayed unmatched. The CDR3 contains 16 residues. The V gene's germline CDR1 is SGHVS and CDR2 FQNEAQ. CDR3: CASSPPTSGKDNEQFF. CDR3 in DNA: TGTGCCAGCAGCCCGCCGACTAGCGGCAAAGACAATGAGCAGTTCTTC.

This clone was seen a single time. The chain has TRBV27 and TRBJ2-5, with D hard to call. From germline, CDR1 is MNHEY and CDR2 SMNVEV (reference sequence). The CDR3 sequence is 13 residues long. V gave up 4 bases and J gave up 5 bases, with 11 bases separating them. The chain's CDR3 is CASSYNVLETQYF. The CDR3 DNA follows: TGTGCCAGCAGTTACAACGTCTTGGAGACCCAGTACTTC.

The chain uses TRBV4-1 and TRBJ2-5; 8 bases match TRBD1. Trimming took 0 bases from V and 4 from J; bases not matched to a gene: 4. This CDR3 is 15 amino acids long. From germline, CDR1 is MGHRA and CDR2 YSYEKL. This CDR3 is CASSQDQGAGETQYF. DNA of the CDR3: TGCGCCAGCAGCCAAGATCAGGGGGCTGGAGAGACCCAGTACTTC.

This chain uses TRBV4-1 with TRBJ1-2; TRBD1 might be the D (5 bases). Germline-derived CDR1 and CDR2 are MGHRA and YSYEKL. Between the trimmed V and J ends, which lost 1 base and 7 bases, there was a span of 10 bases. The CDR3 is 13 amino acids. The CDR3 DNA is TGCGCCAGCAGCCAAGCGGCAGGGTTTGGCTACACCTTC. It is translated as CASSQAAGFGYTF.

In regard to this clone: An end of the junction does not agree with germline; a read error may underlie this. This chain connects TRBV5-1 to TRBJ2-3; perhaps TRBD2 as D (6 bases). Germline V gene lookup returns CDR1 SGHRS and CDR2 YFSETQ. This CDR3 comprises 12 residues. The CDR3 here is CASSEGLYSRHF. The CDR3 coding sequence is TGCGCCAGCAGCGAGGGACTGTACAGTAGGCATTTT. Together with reference TRBV5-1 and TRBJ2-3, the CDR3 gives the full variable domain: KAGVTQTPRYLIKTRGQQVTLSCSPISGHRSVSWYQQTPGQGLQFLFEYFSETQRNKGNFPGRFSGRQFSNSRSEMNVSTLELGDSALYLCASSEGLYSRHFGPGTRLTVL.

Turning to this clone: The junction and the germline gene differ at one end; a read error may be behind it. The J gene is TRBJ2-3, the V gene TRBV30; 7 nucleotides line up with TRBD2. There are 12 residues in the CDR3. The germline V gene encodes CDR1 GTSNPN and CDR2 SVGIG (reference sequence). The CDR3 nucleotides read TGTGCCAGGAGCGGGGGCACAGATACGCAGTATTTT. This sequence encodes CARSGGTDTQYF.

V is TRBV27 and J is TRBJ1-3; D remains unclear. The CDR3 has 17 amino acids. V was pared by 5 bases and J by 7 bases, with 24 bases between. In germline, CDR1 is MNHEY, CDR2 SMNVEV (reference sequence). CDR3 loop: CASSPQRGTRVSNTIYF. As DNA, the CDR3 is TGTGCCAGCAGTCCACAACGGGGAACCCGCGTATCCAACACCATATATTTT.

This chain uses TRBV7-4 with TRBJ1-3; D gene uncertain. CDR3 size: 16 residues. The V end was cut by 2 bases, the J end by 0 bases, with 11 bases between. Germline V gene data show CDR1 as SGHVT and CDR2 as SQSDAQ. The CDR3 is CASSLFLLVSGNTIYF. CDR3 bases: TGTGCCAGCAGCTTATTCCTCCTTGTCTCTGGAAACACCATATATTTT.

This clone has a single count. CDR3 in DNA: TGTGCCAGCAGCCCTAGGCAACAGGGCTATGGCTACACCTTC. The encoded protein is CASSPRQQGYGYTF. The gene calls are TRBV16 and TRBJ1-2, with D perhaps TRBD1 (6 bases). V was trimmed by 4 bases and J by 4 bases, leaving 13 bases between them. The CDR3 contains 14 residues. The V gene's germline CDR1 is KGHSY and CDR2 FQNENV.

The chain uses TRBV6-1 and TRBJ1-2; TRBD1 matches 11 bases. Trimming at V came to 1 base and at J to 1 base, leaving 5 bases not matched to a gene. Germline V gene lookup returns CDR1 MNHNS and CDR2 SASEGT. The CDR3 totals 17 residues. The CDR3 DNA sequence: TGTGCCAGCAGTGAAGGGACAGGGGGCGCGGGTAACTATGGCTACACCTTC. Its protein is CASSEGTGGAGNYGYTF.

This rearrangement joins TRBV3-1 (or the pseudogene TRBV3-2) to TRBJ1-2, with 11 bases lining up with TRBD1. The CDR3 spans 16 residues. V gave up 3 bases and J gave up 8 bases; unmatched junction bases: 11. Germline-derived CDR1 and CDR2 are LGHDT and YNNKEL (reference sequence). In DNA, the CDR3 is TGTGCCAGCAGCCACAAGTCCGGGACAGGGGGTTCGGGCTACACCTTC. Translation: CASSHKSGTGGSGYTF.

V gene TRBV11-2 combines with J gene TRBJ1-4, with D perhaps matching TRBD1 (6 bases). Germline CDR1 SGHAT, CDR2 FQNNGV. There are 14 residues in the CDR3. V was shortened by 4 bases and J by 7 bases, with 13 bases between the two germline ends. CDR3 in amino acids: CASSWGQGPEKLFF. The CDR3, as DNA: TGTGCCAGCAGCTGGGGGCAGGGTCCTGAAAAACTGTTTTTT.

V gene TRBV9 combines with J gene TRBJ2-7; 9 nucleotides line up with TRBD2. This CDR3 is 17 amino acids long. With 0 bases clipped from V and 3 bases from J, the junction kept 10 bases outside the gene matches. Germline CDR1 and CDR2: SGDLS and YYNGEE. The CDR3 nucleotides read TGTGCCAGCAGCGTAGAGGAGGGTCGAGCGGGGGGCTACGAGCAGTACTTC. Translation: CASSVEEGRAGGYEQYF.

The chain combines TRBV6-5 with TRBJ1-4; TRBD1 agrees at 8 bases. CDR1 and CDR2 from the germline V gene are MNHEY and SVGAGI. V gave up 5 bases and J gave up 5 bases; unmatched junction bases: 4. The CDR3 consists of 14 residues. The CDR3 loop reads CASSPTGGNEKLFF. The CDR3 DNA sequence: TGTGCCAGCAGTCCAACAGGGGGGAATGAAAAACTGTTTTTT.

The rearrangement uses TRBV18 and TRBJ2-3; TRBD1 aligns across 9 bases. V lost 3 bases and J lost 3; bases outside the gene matches: 13. The CDR3 extends over 18 amino acids. Germline CDR1 reads KGHSH; CDR2 reads LQKENI. In nucleotides, the CDR3 is TGTGCCAGCTCACCCCTATTAGCCTTCGGACAGGGGACAGATACGCAGTATTTT. Residues: CASSPLLAFGQGTDTQYF.

The chain employs TRBV6-6 and TRBJ2-7, with 9 bases aligning to TRBD2. This CDR3 contains 16 residues. V trimming: 7 bases; J trimming: 2 bases; junction bases outside the gene matches: 12. Germline V lookup: CDR1 MNHNY, CDR2 SVGAGI (reference sequence). The CDR3 coding sequence is TGTGCCAGCAAGTTAGCTCAAGCGGGGGGAACCTACGAGCAGTACTTC. Translation: CASKLAQAGGTYEQYF.

This chain uses TRBV6-5 with TRBJ1-2; maybe TRBD1 (5 bases). Between the trimmed V and J ends, which lost 1 base and 10 bases, there was a span of 10 bases. This CDR3 contains 12 residues. CDR1 and CDR2 (germline): MNHEY, SVGAGI. The CDR3 is CASSYYGTIYTF. The CDR3, as DNA: TGTGCCAGCAGTTACTATGGGACTATCTACACCTTC.

A word on this clone: Other DNA variants within this sample encode the same CDR3. The chain employs TRBV9 and TRBJ1-2, with 11 positions matching TRBD1. CDR3 size: 15 residues. Germline V gene data show CDR1 as SGDLS and CDR2 as YYNGEE. V shed 4 bases and J 2 bases; nucleotides not matched to a gene: 4. Written as DNA, the CDR3 is TGTGCCAGCAGCCCCCGGGACAGGGGGAACTATGGCTACACCTTC. This codes for CASSPRDRGNYGYTF.

This clone appeared a few times. The V call is TRBV21-1, the J call TRBJ2-7; the listed D gene, TRBD2, was not tested against the DNA. TRBV21-1 is annotated as a pseudogene. This CDR3 is 16 amino acids long. CDR3: CASSKYRGKSSYEQYF. Here the CDR3 DNA reads TGTGCCAGCAGCAAATATCGCGGCAAGAGCTCCTACGAGCAGTACTTC.